The entry below describes one T cell receptor beta chain. This CDR3 is 14 amino acids long. Germline CDR1 reads SGDLS; CDR2 reads YYNGEE. With 0 bases removed from V and 7 bases from J, the gap between germline ends came to 12 bases. These data originate in a study of T cell changes during pregnancy in multiple sclerosis. TCRdb's table, derived via immunoSEQ multiplex PCR, lists solely in-frame clones and lacks some. The table has about 43,000 clones, approximately 88% seen once. This TCR came from a female donor in good health, enrolled as a control in a pregnancy study. The specimen was peripheral blood, collected in the first trimester of pregnancy. The V call is TRBV9, the J call TRBJ2-3; possibly TRBD2 for D (5 bases). DNA of the CDR3: TGTGCCAGCAGCGTAGGTCCTAGCCAGCATACGCAGTATTTT. Protein: CASSVGPSQHTQYF.